This T cell receptor beta chain was observed in a study of cytomegalovirus exposure and HLA in healthy donors. The overall study: The Caucasian-associated ancestry cluster held under 90% of a few hundred genotyped donors. Study-level findings and limits: CMV serostatus stood as the only immune exposure information on hand.

The CDR3 covers 12 residues. Germline V gene lookup returns CDR1 WNHNN and CDR2 SYGVQD (reference sequence). Remarks on this clone: The antigen is unknown. Compared with germline, one end of the junction differs, possibly owing to a read error.

PCR amplification relied on 60 Vbeta primers (plus 13 Jbeta primers). The repertoire was sequenced with immunoSEQ multiplex PCR; TCRdb's copy has only in-frame clones and lacks some. This sample's table reports more than 40,000 clones. Material for sequencing was PBMCs. The receptor's source is a woman aged 40 to 55 in good health and CMV-seronegative. The rearrangement links TRBV10-1 to TRBJ1-1, with 11 positions matching TRBD1. The CDR3 protein is CAGDRGGTEDFF. The CDR3 coding sequence is TGCGCCGGGGACAGGGGGGGAACTGAAGATTTCTTT.